The T cell receptor beta chain described here comes from a study of blood T cell repertoires in COVID-19. Across the whole study: Acute-phase and convalescent COVID-19 samples originated in the United States, Italy and Spain. Sources were T cells, B-cell-depleted T cells, or PBMCs; the material itself was cDNA or gDNA.

The CDR3 extends over 13 amino acids. With 6 bases clipped from V and 3 bases from J, the junction kept 2 bases outside the gene matches. Germline V gene lookup returns CDR1 MNHEY and CDR2 SVGAGI. Authors' analysis steps: Estimation of nucleated cell counts relied on the amplification of reference gene primers. Profiling relied on immunoSEQ multiplex PCR, and the TCRdb table lists in-frame clones only, not all of them. V and J calls and clone size come straight from that table; D and trimming were deduced from the DNA. The table lists about 47,000 clones, less than 95% of them singletons, with 6.4% in the top ten. This clone is a singleton in its sample.

The rearrangement uses TRBV6-5 and TRBJ2-1; 7 nucleotides align to TRBD1. This clonotype originated in a man aged 65 to 85 with active COVID-19. Sequenced: peripheral blood. Written as DNA, the CDR3 is TGTGCCAGCAGATGGGACAGCTACAATGAGCAGTTCTTC. The encoded protein is CASRWDSYNEQFF.